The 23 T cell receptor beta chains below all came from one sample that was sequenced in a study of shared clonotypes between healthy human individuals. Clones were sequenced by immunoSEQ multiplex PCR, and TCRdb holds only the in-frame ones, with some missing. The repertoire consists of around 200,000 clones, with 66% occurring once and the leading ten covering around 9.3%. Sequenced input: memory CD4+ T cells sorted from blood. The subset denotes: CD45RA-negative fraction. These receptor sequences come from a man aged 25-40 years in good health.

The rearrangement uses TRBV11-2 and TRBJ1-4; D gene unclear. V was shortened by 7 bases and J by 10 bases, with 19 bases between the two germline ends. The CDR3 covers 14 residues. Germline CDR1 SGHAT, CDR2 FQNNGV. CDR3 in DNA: TGTGCCAGCACCATTAGGCAGAAAGACACAAAACTGTTTTTT. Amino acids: CASTIRQKDTKLFF.

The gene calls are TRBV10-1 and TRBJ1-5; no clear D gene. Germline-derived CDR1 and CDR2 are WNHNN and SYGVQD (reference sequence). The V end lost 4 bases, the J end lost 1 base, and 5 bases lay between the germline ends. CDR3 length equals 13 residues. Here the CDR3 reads CASSAGSNQPQHF. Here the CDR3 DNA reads TGCGCCAGCAGTGCGGGCAGCAATCAGCCCCAGCATTTT.

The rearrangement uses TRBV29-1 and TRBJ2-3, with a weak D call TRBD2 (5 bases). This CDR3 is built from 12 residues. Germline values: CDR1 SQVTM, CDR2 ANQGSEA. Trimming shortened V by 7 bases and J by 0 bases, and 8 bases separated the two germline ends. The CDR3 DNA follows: TGCAGCGACGCGGGCAGCACAGATACGCAGTATTTT. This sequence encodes CSDAGSTDTQYF.

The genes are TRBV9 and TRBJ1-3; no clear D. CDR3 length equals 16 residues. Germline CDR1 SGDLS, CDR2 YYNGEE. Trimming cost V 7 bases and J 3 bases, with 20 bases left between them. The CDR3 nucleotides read TGTGCCAGCTCTGGATCCGGGATCTGGGGTGGAAACACCATATATTTT. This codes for CASSGSGIWGGNTIYF.

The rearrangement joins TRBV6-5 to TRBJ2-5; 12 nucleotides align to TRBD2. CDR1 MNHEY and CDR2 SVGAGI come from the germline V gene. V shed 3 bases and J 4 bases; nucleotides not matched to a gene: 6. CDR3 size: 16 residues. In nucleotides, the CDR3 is TGTGCCAGCAGTTATAGGGCTAGCGGGGGGGGAGAGACCCAGTACTTC. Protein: CASSYRASGGGETQYF.

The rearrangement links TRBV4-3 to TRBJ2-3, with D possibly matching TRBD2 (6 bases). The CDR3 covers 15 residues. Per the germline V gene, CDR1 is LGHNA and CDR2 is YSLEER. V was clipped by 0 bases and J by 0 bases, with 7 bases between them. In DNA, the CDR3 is TGCGCCAGCAGCCAAGAGGGGACTAGCACAGATACGCAGTATTTT. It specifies CASSQEGTSTDTQYF.

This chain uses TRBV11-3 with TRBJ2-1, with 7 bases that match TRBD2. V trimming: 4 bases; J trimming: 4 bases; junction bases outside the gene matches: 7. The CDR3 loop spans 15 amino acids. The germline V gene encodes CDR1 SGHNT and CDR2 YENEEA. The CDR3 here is CASSSPGTKYNEQFF. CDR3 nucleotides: TGTGCCAGCAGCTCCCCCGGGACTAAGTACAATGAGCAGTTCTTC.

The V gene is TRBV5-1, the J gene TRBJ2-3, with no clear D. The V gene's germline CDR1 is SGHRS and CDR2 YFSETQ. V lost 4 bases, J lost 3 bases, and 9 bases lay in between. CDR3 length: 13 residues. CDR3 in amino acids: CASSPDGTDTQYF. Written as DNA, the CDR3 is TGCGCCAGCAGCCCGGACGGGACAGATACGCAGTATTTT. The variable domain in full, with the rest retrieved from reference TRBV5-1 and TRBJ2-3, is KAGVTQTPRYLIKTRGQQVTLSCSPISGHRSVSWYQQTPGQGLQFLFEYFSETQRNKGNFPGRFSGRQFSNSRSEMNVSTLELGDSALYLCASSPDGTDTQYFGPGTRLTVL.

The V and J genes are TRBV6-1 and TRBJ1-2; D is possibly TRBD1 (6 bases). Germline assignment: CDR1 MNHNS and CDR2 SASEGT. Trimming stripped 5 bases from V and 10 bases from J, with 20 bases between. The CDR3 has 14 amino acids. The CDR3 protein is CASSPSGGAEIYTF. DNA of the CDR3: TGTGCCAGCAGTCCGTCCGGGGGCGCTGAAATCTACACCTTC.

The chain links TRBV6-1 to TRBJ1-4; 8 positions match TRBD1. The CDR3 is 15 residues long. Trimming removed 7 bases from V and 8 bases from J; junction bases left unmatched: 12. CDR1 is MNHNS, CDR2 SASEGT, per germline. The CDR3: CASTRDSGGAEKLFF. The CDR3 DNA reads TGTGCCAGCACCCGGGATTCAGGGGGCGCAGAAAAACTGTTTTTT.

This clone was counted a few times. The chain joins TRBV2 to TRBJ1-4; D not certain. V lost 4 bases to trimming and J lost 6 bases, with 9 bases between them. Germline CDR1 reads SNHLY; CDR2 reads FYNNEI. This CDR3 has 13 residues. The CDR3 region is CASSVGHYEKLFF. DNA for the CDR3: TGTGCCAGCAGTGTTGGTCACTATGAAAAACTGTTTTTT.

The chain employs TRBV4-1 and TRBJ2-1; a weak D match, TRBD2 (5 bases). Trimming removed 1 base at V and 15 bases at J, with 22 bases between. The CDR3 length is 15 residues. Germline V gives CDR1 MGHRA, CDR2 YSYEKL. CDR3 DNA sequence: TGCGCCAGCAGCCAAGTACAAGCGGCGCCTGCGGTCCCGTTCTTC. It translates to CASSQVQAAPAVPFF.

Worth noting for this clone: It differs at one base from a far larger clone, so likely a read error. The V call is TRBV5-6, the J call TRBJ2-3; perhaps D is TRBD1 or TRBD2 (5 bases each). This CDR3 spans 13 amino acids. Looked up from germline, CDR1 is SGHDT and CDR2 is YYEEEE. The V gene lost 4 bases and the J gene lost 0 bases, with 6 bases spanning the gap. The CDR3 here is CASSRDSTDTQYF. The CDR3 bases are TGTGCCAGCAGCAGGGACAGCACAGATACGCAGTATTTT.

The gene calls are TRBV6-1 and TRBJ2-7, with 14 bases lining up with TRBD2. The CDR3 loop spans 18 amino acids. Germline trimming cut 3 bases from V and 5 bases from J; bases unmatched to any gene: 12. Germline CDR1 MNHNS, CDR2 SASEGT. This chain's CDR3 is CASSDGTSGSYEGHEQYF. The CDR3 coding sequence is TGTGCCAGCAGTGATGGGACTAGCGGGAGTTATGAGGGGCACGAGCAGTACTTC.

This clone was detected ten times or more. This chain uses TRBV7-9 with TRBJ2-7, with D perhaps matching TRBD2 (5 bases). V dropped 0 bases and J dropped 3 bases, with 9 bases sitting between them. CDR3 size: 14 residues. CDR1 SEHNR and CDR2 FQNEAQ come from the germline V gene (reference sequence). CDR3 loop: CASSLASGNYEQYF. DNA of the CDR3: TGTGCCAGCAGCTTAGCGAGCGGAAACTACGAGCAGTACTTC.

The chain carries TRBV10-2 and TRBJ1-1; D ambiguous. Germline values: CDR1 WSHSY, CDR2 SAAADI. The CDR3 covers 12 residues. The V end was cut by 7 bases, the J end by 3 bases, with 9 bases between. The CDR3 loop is CASNQPHTEAFF. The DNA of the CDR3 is TGCGCCAGCAACCAACCCCACACTGAAGCTTTCTTT.

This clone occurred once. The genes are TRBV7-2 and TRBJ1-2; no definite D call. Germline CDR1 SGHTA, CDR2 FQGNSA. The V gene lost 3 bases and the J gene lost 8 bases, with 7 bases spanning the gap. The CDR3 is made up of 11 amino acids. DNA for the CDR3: TGTGCCAGCAGCTTGTACTTCGGCTACACCTTC. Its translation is CASSLYFGYTF.

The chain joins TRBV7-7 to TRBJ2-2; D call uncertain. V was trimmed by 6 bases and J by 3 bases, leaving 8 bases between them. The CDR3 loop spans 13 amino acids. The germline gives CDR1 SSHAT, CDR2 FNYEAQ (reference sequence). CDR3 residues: CASSIDDTGELFF. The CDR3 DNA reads TGTGCCAGCAGTATAGATGACACCGGGGAGCTGTTTTTT.

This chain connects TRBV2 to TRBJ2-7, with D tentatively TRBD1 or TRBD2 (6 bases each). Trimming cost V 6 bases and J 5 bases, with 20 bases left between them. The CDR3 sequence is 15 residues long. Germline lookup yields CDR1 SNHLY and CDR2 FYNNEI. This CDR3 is CASSREGGGANEQYF. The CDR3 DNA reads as TGTGCCAGCAGCCGAGAGGGGGGTGGTGCTAACGAGCAGTACTTC.

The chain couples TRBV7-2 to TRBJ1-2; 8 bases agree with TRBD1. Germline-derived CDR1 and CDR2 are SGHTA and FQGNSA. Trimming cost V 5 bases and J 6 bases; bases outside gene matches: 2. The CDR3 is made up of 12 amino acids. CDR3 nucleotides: TGTGCCAGCAGCCTGGACAGGGATGGCTACACCTTC. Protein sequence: CASSLDRDGYTF. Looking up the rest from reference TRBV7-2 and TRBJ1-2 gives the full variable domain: GAGVSQSPSNKVTEKGKDVELRCDPISGHTALYWYRQSLGQGLEFLIYFQGNSAPDKSGLPSDRFSAERTGGSVSTLTIQRTQQEDSAVYLCASSLDRDGYTFGSGTRLTVV.

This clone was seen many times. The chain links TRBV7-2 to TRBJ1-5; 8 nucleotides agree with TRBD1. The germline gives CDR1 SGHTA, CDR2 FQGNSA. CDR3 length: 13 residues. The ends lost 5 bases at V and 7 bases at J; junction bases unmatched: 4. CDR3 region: CASSRDRSQPQHF. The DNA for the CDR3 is TGTGCCAGCAGCCGGGACAGGAGCCAGCCCCAGCATTTT. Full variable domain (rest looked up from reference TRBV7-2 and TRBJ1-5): GAGVSQSPSNKVTEKGKDVELRCDPISGHTALYWYRQSLGQGLEFLIYFQGNSAPDKSGLPSDRFSAERTGGSVSTLTIQRTQQEDSAVYLCASSRDRSQPQHFGDGTRLSIL.

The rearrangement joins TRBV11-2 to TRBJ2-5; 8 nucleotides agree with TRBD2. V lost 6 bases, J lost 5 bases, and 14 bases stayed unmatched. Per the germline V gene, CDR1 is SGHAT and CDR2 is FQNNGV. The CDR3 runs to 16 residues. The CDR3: CASSTVSGTSLETQYF. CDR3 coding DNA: TGTGCCAGCAGTACCGTATCCGGGACTAGTCTTGAGACCCAGTACTTC.

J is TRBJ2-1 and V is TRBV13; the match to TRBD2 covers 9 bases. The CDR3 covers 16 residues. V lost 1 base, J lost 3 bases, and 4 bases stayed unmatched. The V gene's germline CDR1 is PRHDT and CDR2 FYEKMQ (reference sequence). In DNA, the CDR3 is TGTGCCAGCAGCTTAGCGTTGACTAGCGGCTACAATGAGCAGTTCTTC. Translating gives CASSLALTSGYNEQFF.